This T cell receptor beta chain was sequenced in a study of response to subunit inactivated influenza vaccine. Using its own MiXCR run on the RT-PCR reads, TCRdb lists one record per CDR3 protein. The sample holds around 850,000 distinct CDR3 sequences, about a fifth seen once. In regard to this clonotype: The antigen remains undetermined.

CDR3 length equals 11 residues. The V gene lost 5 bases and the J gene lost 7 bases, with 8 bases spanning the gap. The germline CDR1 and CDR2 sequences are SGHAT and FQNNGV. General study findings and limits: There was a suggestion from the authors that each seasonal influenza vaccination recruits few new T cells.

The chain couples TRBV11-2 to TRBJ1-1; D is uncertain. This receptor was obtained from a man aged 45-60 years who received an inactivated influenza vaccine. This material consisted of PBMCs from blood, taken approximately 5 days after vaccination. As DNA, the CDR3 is TGTGCCAGCAGCGACCGTAGTGAAGCTTTCTTT. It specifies CASSDRSEAFF.